This note documents a single T cell receptor beta chain sequence. CDR1 is SEHNR and CDR2 is FQNEAQ in the germline V gene (reference sequence). The trim removed 4 bases at V and 4 bases at J, leaving 3 bases unmatched. The length of the CDR3 is 13 residues. These data originate in a study of CD8+ T cells in alopecia areata. As to treatment: oral pan-JAK inhibitor, 5-10 mg twice daily. The study team obtained lesional scalp punch biopsies and peripheral blood from alopecia areata patients. It was cDNA, reverse transcribed from extracted RNA, that served as the sequencing template. Using immunoSEQ multiplex PCR, the repertoire was profiled, and TCRdb retains in-frame clones only, with some absent. The sample comprises 120,000 or so clones, over 60% of which are singletons, and 5.7% rests with the top ten.

The material was CD4+ T cells sorted from blood, obtained at week 4, from a patient treated with tofacitinib. V is TRBV7-9 and J is TRBJ1-2; the match to TRBD1 covers 7 bases. The origin of this receptor is a human donor with alopecia areata. This CDR3 is CASSSGQVYGYTF. The CDR3, as DNA: TGTGCCAGCAGCTCCGGACAGGTCTATGGCTACACCTTC.